This T cell receptor (beta chain) was identified in a study of blood T cell repertoires in COVID-19. Study details: The origin of the acute and convalescent COVID-19 samples was the United States, Italy and Spain.

Source study methods: Nucleated cell number was recorded as an estimate derived from reference gene primer amplification. Data came from immunoSEQ multiplex PCR; TCRdb stores just in-frame clones and leaves some out. V and J calls and clone size are given by that table; D and trimming were obtained from the DNA. This repertoire shows 110,000 or so clones, roughly 80% found once; its top ten account for roughly 20%. The V and J ends lost 2 bases and 4 bases, in that order; junction bases with no gene match: 4. Per the germline V gene, CDR1 is LNHNV and CDR2 is YYDKDF (reference sequence). This CDR3 contains 15 residues.

The origin of this receptor is a woman aged 55-70 years with acute or convalescent COVID-19. The chain has TRBV15 and TRBJ2-2; 7 bases match TRBD1. The sample comprised peripheral blood. CDR3 DNA: TGTGCCACCAGCAGACAGGGGGTTAGCACCGGGGAGCTGTTTTTT. This codes for CATSRQGVSTGELFF. The full variable domain, with the rest looked up from reference TRBV15 and TRBJ2-2, is DAMVIQNPRYQVTQFGKPVTLSCSQTLNHNVMYWYQQKSSQAPKLLFHYYDKDFNNEADTPDNFQSRRPNTSFCFLDIRSPGLGDTAMYLCATSRQGVSTGELFFGEGSRLTVL.